These T cell receptor beta chains were read from a single sample in a study of early T cells in non-severe SARS-CoV-2 infection. TCRdb called the 5' RACE reads again in MiXCR, with one record for every CDR3 protein. Of roughly 40,000 distinct CDR3 sequences listed, roughly 5.7% are singletons. Sequenced sample: whole blood. The receptors were gathered from an adult who was a healthcare worker with PCR-confirmed SARS-CoV-2 infection or an uninfected control (not recorded which). Each CDR3 is given with its conserved first and last residue. Only some rows state a clone size, as once, few, many or a class for expanded clones.

>TRBV20-1|TRBJ2-7|many
CSARVGNGEQYF
>TRBV19|TRBJ2-1|few
CASSIERATEQFF
>TRBV5-1|TRBJ2-7|many
CASSFGVVGYEQYF
>TRBV4-1|TRBJ1-3|few
CASSQDSGGGNTIYF
>TRBV7-6|TRBJ2-3|.
CASSLGTSGIGTDTQYF
>TRBV19|TRBJ2-1|many
CASGTSGGNEQFF
>TRBV20-1|TRBJ2-7|many
CSARGDREFHEQYF
>TRBV5-1|TRBJ2-7|few
CASSNPDSYEQYF
>TRBV2|TRBJ1-3|few
CASRDSSSGNTIYF
>TRBV19|TRBJ2-5|many
CASGLAGVETQYF
>TRBV5-8|TRBJ2-3|many
CASSLVFPLDSSTDTQYF
>TRBV9|TRBJ1-1|many
CASSVAANTEAFF
>TRBV12-3/TRBV12-4|TRBJ2-7|few
CASSLNPLSYEQYF
>TRBV20-1|TRBJ1-3|.
CSALIGNTIYF
>TRBV5-1|TRBJ2-1|many
CASTPSRRADLNEQFF
>TRBV28|TRBJ2-2|few
CASSLDSGRSLGELFF
>TRBV7-3|TRBJ2-2|many
CASSIQTGLANTGELFF
>TRBV2|TRBJ2-5|many
CASSVLAGQQETQYF
>TRBV5-1|TRBJ2-7|many
CASSTGTKNYEQYF
>TRBV6-5|TRBJ1-4|many
CASSSTVTVLGEKLFF
>TRBV18|TRBJ1-1|.
CASSPGAGLMNTEAFF
>TRBV7-9|TRBJ1-1|many
CASSPQGAVGTEAFF
>TRBV20-1|TRBJ2-5|many
CSAFGTSEQETQYF
>TRBV4-1|TRBJ2-1|many
CASSQDPPAAAYNEQFF
>TRBV28|TRBJ1-6|few
CASRRTFGGSPLHF
>TRBV12-3/TRBV12-4|TRBJ2-1|many
CASRLAGENEQFF
>TRBV20-1|TRBJ1-6|.
CSAPYRAQDSPLHF
>TRBV7-2|TRBJ2-3|many
CASSPTRLAGGTDTQYF
>TRBV7-2|TRBJ1-2|many
CASSRYPTGGGYGYTF
>TRBV28|TRBJ1-5|many
CASNREGINQPQHF
>TRBV10-1|TRBJ2-7|many
CASRTLAGTGVPYEQYF
>TRBV29-1|TRBJ1-2|.
CSVDNQANYGYTF
>TRBV28|TRBJ1-2|many
CASTLGTEDRAYGYTF
>TRBV10-2|TRBJ2-7|.
CASSESPDLYLEQYF
>TRBV30|TRBJ2-1|many
CAWSSWGYNEQFF
>TRBV12-3/TRBV12-4|TRBJ1-1|many
CASRPADRDHTEAFF
>TRBV7-9|TRBJ1-6|many
CAGEGGQGDSPLHF
>TRBV6-2/TRBV6-3|TRBJ1-1|many
CASSRYSSNTEAFF
>TRBV29-1|TRBJ1-1|few
CSVEGPRLNTEAFF
>TRBV24-1|TRBJ2-5|many
CATSDPRDNQETQYF
>TRBV7-8|TRBJ2-1|.
CASSLYVRGLAGTNEQFF
>TRBV10-3|TRBJ2-1|many
CAISEWTGGYNEQFF
>TRBV7-9|TRBJ1-6|many
CASSRGRDNQYHF
>TRBV3-1|TRBJ1-1|.
CASSQTWGTEAFF
>TRBV29-1|TRBJ1-1|many
CSVVGRTGGMNTEAFF
>TRBV20-1|TRBJ2-7|many
CSARTIAGESYEQYF
>TRBV6-5|TRBJ2-7|many
CASSSGQGAIEQYF
>TRBV11-2|TRBJ2-2|few
CASSLALLVEGAGGELFF
>TRBV5-1|TRBJ2-1|many
CASGRQGVGEQFF
>TRBV7-8|TRBJ2-5|many
CASSLIGTETQYF
>TRBV20-1|TRBJ1-5|many
CSASGSGQGAGQPQHF
>TRBV7-6|TRBJ2-7|many
CASSLAPGQGEDEQYF
>TRBV7-9|TRBJ2-7|many
CASSLRPGVGSYEQYF